This T cell receptor (beta chain) emerged from a study of control samples from healthy donors and cancer patients. Germline values: CDR1 MRHNA, CDR2 SNTAGT. The ends were cut back, 8 bases at V and 1 base at J, with 11 bases in the middle. This CDR3 comprises 13 residues. TCRdb keeps only in-frame clones here, not all; method: immunoSEQ multiplex PCR. The sample carries 79,000 or so clones, 85% to 90% recorded once. Sequenced: PBMCs. This clonotype was sampled from a woman aged 50 to 65 with colorectal cancer. The chain recombines TRBV6-4 with TRBJ1-1, with D hard to call. The CDR3 region has the DNA TGTGCCAGCCCCCCCGGCAAGAACACTGAAGCTTTCTTT. Protein sequence: CASPPGKNTEAFF.